A selection of T cell receptor beta chains follows, all from one sample in a study of blood T cell repertoires in COVID-19. Using immunoSEQ multiplex PCR, the repertoire was profiled, and TCRdb retains in-frame clones only, with some absent. The sample yields around 300,000 clones, roughly nine tenths seen once. The sample comprised peripheral blood. Source of these receptors: a man aged 45-65 years with acute or convalescent COVID-19. The CDR3 runs from the conserved cysteine through the conserved F or W. D genes are given only for firm matches. Size is omitted from some rows. Given values are once, few, many or a class for expanded clones.

j_gene: TRBJ1-2; abundance: NA; v_gene: TRBV6-5; d_gene: NA; CDR3aa: CASSYRALSYGYTF; CDR3nt: TGTGCCAGCAGTTACCGAGCGCTCTCCTATGGCTACACCTTC
j_gene: TRBJ2-7; abundance: few; v_gene: TRBV5-5; d_gene: TRBD1; CDR3aa: CASSLASTGGYYEQYF; CDR3nt: TGTGCCAGCAGCTTGGCGTCGACAGGGGGTTACTACGAGCAGTACTTC
j_gene: TRBJ1-2; abundance: NA; v_gene: TRBV4-1; d_gene: NA; CDR3aa: CASSHSAAENYGYTF; CDR3nt: TGCGCCAGCAGCCACTCGGCGGCCGAAAACTATGGCTACACCTTC
j_gene: TRBJ2-5; abundance: NA; v_gene: TRBV7-9; d_gene: TRBD2; CDR3aa: CAIRTSGETLETQYF; CDR3nt: TGTGCCATCCGGACTAGCGGGGAGACCTTAGAGACCCAGTACTTC
j_gene: TRBJ1-3; abundance: NA; v_gene: TRBV5-1; d_gene: NA; CDR3aa: CASSLENLGHLDSGNTIYF; CDR3nt: TGCGCCAGCAGCCTCGAAAACCTGGGACACTTAGACTCTGGAAACACCATATATTTT
j_gene: TRBJ1-3; abundance: NA; v_gene: TRBV7-9; d_gene: NA; CDR3aa: CASNLQGSGNTIYF; CDR3nt: TGTGCCAGCAACCTCCAGGGATCTGGAAACACCATATATTTT
j_gene: TRBJ1-6; abundance: NA; v_gene: TRBV4-2; d_gene: NA; CDR3aa: CASSQEGSSAYNSPLHF; CDR3nt: TGTGCCAGCAGCCAAGAAGGTAGCTCGGCCTATAATTCACCCCTCCACTTT
j_gene: TRBJ1-2; abundance: NA; v_gene: TRBV30; d_gene: TRBD1; CDR3aa: CAWYPTPDRADGYTF; CDR3nt: TGTGCCTGGTACCCTACCCCGGACAGGGCAGATGGCTACACCTTC
j_gene: TRBJ1-4; abundance: NA; v_gene: TRBV12-3/TRBV12-4; d_gene: NA; CDR3aa: CASGEVREKLFF; CDR3nt: TGTGCCAGCGGGGAGGTGCGTGAAAAACTGTTTTTT
j_gene: TRBJ1-4; abundance: NA; v_gene: TRBV27; d_gene: NA; CDR3aa: CASSFPDEKLFF; CDR3nt: TGTGCCAGCAGTTTTCCCGATGAAAAACTGTTTTTT
j_gene: TRBJ1-2; abundance: NA; v_gene: TRBV6-5; d_gene: NA; CDR3aa: CASSSTAYGYTF; CDR3nt: TGTGCCAGCAGTTCAACAGCCTATGGCTACACCTTC
j_gene: TRBJ1-2; abundance: NA; v_gene: TRBV7-8; d_gene: NA; CDR3aa: CASSPQGHLNYGYTF; CDR3nt: TGTGCCAGCAGTCCCCAGGGACACCTTAACTATGGCTACACCTTC